This T cell receptor (beta chain) was sequenced in a study of beta chain features in type 1 diabetes. Study-level findings and limits: PCR may have favored shorter templates equally in patients and controls. There was a possibility that cDNA sequencing over-represented cells with high TCR expression. Insertion counts at VDJ junctions were lower in type 1 diabetes patients, who also showed more deletions there. TCRB CDR3 length was moderately but significantly reduced in all four CD4+ subsets of Type 1 diabetes patients.

The authors reverse transcribed all of the isolated RNA, so sequencing captured expressed TCRB transcripts. TCRdb's table, derived via immunoSEQ multiplex PCR, lists solely in-frame clones and lacks some. Among 630,000 or so clones listed, about an eighth were seen once. Points on this clone: Its specificity is unknown.

Germline V CDR1 and CDR2: SGHTA, FQGNSA. Trimming shortened V by 4 bases and J by 7 bases, and 14 bases separated the two germline ends. The CDR3 totals 13 residues. The origin of this receptor is a man aged 18 to 35 with type 1 diabetes. What was sequenced was naive CD4+ T cells from blood. V is TRBV7-2 and J is TRBJ2-7; D is undetermined. The CDR3: CASSSSSLFEQYF. For the CDR3, the DNA is TGTGCCAGCAGCTCCTCCTCACTCTTTGAGCAGTACTTC.